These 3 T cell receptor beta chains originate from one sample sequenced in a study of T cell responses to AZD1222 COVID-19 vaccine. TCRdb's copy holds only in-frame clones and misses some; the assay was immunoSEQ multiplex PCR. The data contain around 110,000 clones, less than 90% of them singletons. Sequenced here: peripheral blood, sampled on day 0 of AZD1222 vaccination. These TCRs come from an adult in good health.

As DNA, the CDR3 is TGTGCCAGCAGTGACGGACGGATTCTCTCCTACGAGCAGTACTTC. Residues: CASSDGRILSYEQYF. V is TRBV2 and J is TRBJ2-7; D not certain. CDR1 and CDR2 from the germline V gene are SNHLY and FYNNEI. This CDR3 has 15 residues. Trimming removed 3 bases from V and 0 bases from J, with 12 bases in between.

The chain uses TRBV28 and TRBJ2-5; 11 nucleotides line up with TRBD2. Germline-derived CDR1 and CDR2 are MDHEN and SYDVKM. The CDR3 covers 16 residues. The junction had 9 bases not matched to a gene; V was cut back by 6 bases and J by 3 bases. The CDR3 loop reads CASSPLGLAAEETQYF. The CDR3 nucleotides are TGTGCCAGCAGCCCCTTGGGACTAGCGGCGGAAGAGACCCAGTACTTC. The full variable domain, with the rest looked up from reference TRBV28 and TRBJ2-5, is DVKVTQSSRYLVKRTGEKVFLECVQDMDHENMFWYRQDPGLGLRLIYFSYDVKMKEKGDIPEGYSVSREKKERFSLILESASTNQTSMYLCASSPLGLAAEETQYFGPGTRLLVL.

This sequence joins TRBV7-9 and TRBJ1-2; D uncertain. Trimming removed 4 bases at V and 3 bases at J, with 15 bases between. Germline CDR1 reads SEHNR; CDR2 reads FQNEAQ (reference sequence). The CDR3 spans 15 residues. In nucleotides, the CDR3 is TGTGCCAGCAGCTCCAACGCCCCAGGCTACTATGGCTACACCTTC. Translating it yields CASSSNAPGYYGYTF.